One sample yielded the 20 T cell receptor beta chains listed below, sequenced in a study of Graves' ophthalmopathy and Graves' hyperthyroidism. Amplifying from RNA transcripts, the study obtained TCR beta CDR3 regions. First-round RT-PCR relied on HTBI primers, and a second-round multiplex PCR came next. TCRdb reanalysed the multiplex PCR reads using MiXCR and keeps one entry per CDR3 protein. The table includes 40,000 to 50,000 distinct CDR3 sequences, roughly half detected once. Sequenced sample: peripheral blood. The receptors derive from an adult man with Graves' ophthalmopathy.

Turning to this clonotype: One junction end disagrees with the germline gene, perhaps due to a read error. The chain links TRBV9 to TRBJ2-7, with D maybe TRBD2 (6 bases). The CDR3 runs to 14 residues. Germline V gene sequence: CDR1 SGDLS, CDR2 YYNGEE. In DNA form, the CDR3 reads TGTGCCGGCAGCGTCGGGATGGAGGGCTACGAGCAGTACTTC. Translating it yields CAGSVGMEGYEQYF.

As to this clonotype: It may be a read error: a sequence one base away is much more abundant. The rearrangement uses TRBV28 and TRBJ2-5, with TRBD2 as a possible D gene (7 bases). Germline CDR1 and CDR2: MDHEN and SYDVKM. This CDR3 contains 14 residues. V gave up 8 bases and J gave up 4 bases, with 17 bases separating them. The CDR3 DNA sequence: TGTGCCAGCGGTCCCGCGGGGGCCGGAGAGACCCAGTACTTC. Protein: CASGPAGAGETQYF.

The chain uses TRBV20-1 and TRBJ2-1, with TRBD1 identical over 8 bases. The CDR3 has 13 amino acids. Germline loops: CDR1 DFQATT, CDR2 SNEGSKA (reference sequence). Losses at the gene ends were 6 bases for V and 6 bases for J; bases not matched to a gene: 7. The CDR3 sequence is CSAWTGTRNEQFF. CDR3 in DNA: TGCAGTGCCTGGACAGGGACTCGCAATGAGCAGTTCTTC.

Notes on this clonotype: A read error may explain this, as a much larger clone is one base away. This chain links TRBV28 with TRBJ2-2; unclear D gene. V lost 4 bases to trimming and J lost 7 bases, with 16 bases between them. CDR3 length: 15 residues. CDR1 MDHEN and CDR2 SYDVKM come from the germline V gene. In DNA form, the CDR3 reads TGTGCCAGCAGTTCGAAGAGACCCGTCGGCGGGGAGCTGTTTTTT. This codes for CASSSKRPVGGELFF.

This clonotype has only one observation. The chain uses TRBV7-9 and TRBJ1-1; tentative D call: TRBD1 (5 bases). In germline, CDR1 is SEHNR, CDR2 FQNEAQ (reference sequence). V was clipped by 5 bases and J by 7 bases, with 11 bases between them. This CDR3 is built from 12 residues. CDR3 loop: CASSGPGGEAFF. The DNA for the CDR3 is TGTGCCAGCAGCGGGCCTGGGGGTGAAGCTTTCTTT.

The V and J genes are TRBV20-1 and TRBJ2-3; D is uncertain. Germline-derived CDR1 and CDR2 are DFQATT and SNEGSKA (reference sequence). V was shortened by 4 bases and J by 2 bases, with 7 bases between the two germline ends. The CDR3 is 12 residues long. The CDR3 region has the DNA TGCAGTGCTAAGGAGACCACAGATACGCAGTATTTT. Protein sequence: CSAKETTDTQYF.

Many counts were recorded for this clonotype. V usage is TRBV9 and J usage is TRBJ2-2; 8 nucleotides agree with TRBD1. Germline V lookup: CDR1 SGDLS, CDR2 YYNGEE. The CDR3 spans 16 residues. J lost 2 bases, V lost 3 bases, and 6 bases had no gene match. The CDR3 nucleotides are TGTGCCAGCAGCGGACAGGGGTGGGGAAACACCGGGGAGCTGTTTTTT. This sequence encodes CASSGQGWGNTGELFF.

The V gene is TRBV7-3, the J gene TRBJ2-3, with 7 bases identical to TRBD1. The length of the CDR3 is 12 residues. J lost 3 bases, V lost 6 bases, and 0 bases had no gene match. The germline gives CDR1 SGHTA, CDR2 FQGTGA. In DNA form, the CDR3 reads TGTGCCAGCAGACAGGGGACAGATACGCAGTATTTT. This translates into CASRQGTDTQYF.

This clonotype was counted ten times or more. The chain combines TRBV5-5 with TRBJ1-2; the match to TRBD1 covers 8 bases. Germline V gives CDR1 SGHKS, CDR2 YYEKEE (reference sequence). The junction had 6 bases not matched to a gene; V was cut back by 0 bases and J by 5 bases. The CDR3 extends over 15 amino acids. CDR3 bases: TGTGCCAGCAGCTTGGCCGTGCAGGGGGCGTATGGCTACACCTTC. Translating it yields CASSLAVQGAYGYTF.

This clonotype was recorded at least ten times. The chain recombines TRBV20-1 with TRBJ2-7, with TRBD1 identical over 9 bases. Germline-derived CDR1 and CDR2 are DFQATT and SNEGSKA (reference sequence). V was pared by 3 bases and J by 3 bases, with 9 bases of the junction left unmatched. The CDR3 contains 15 residues. CDR3 nucleotides: TGCAGTGCTAGGAATCCGGGACAGGGAAACTACGAGCAGTACTTC. Protein sequence: CSARNPGQGNYEQYF.

As for this clonotype: One base away lies a much larger clone, so this may be a sequencing read error. The chain links TRBV7-2 to TRBJ2-2; D may be TRBD2 (6 bases). In germline, CDR1 is SGHTA, CDR2 FQGNSA. The CDR3 spans 16 residues. DNA of the CDR3: TGCGCCAGCAGCCAGACGAACGCGGGACTCACCGGGGAGCCGTTTTTT. This translates into CASSQTNAGLTGEPFF.

This clonotype was picked up many times. The chain links TRBV9 to TRBJ2-6; possible D gene TRBD1, 7 bases. Trimming shortened V by 0 bases and J by 1 base, and 17 bases separated the two germline ends. Germline loops: CDR1 SGDLS, CDR2 YYNGEE. This CDR3 has 19 amino acids. CDR3 DNA: TGTGCCAGCAGCGTAGTTGGAGGGGGCGCATCTTCTGGGGCCAACGTCCTGACTTTC. Encoded protein: CASSVVGGGASSGANVLTF.

Many counts were recorded for this clonotype. The chain joins TRBV27 to TRBJ2-7; D may correspond to TRBD1 or TRBD2 (5 bases each). Germline values: CDR1 MNHEY, CDR2 SMNVEV (reference sequence). The CDR3 totals 13 residues. Deletions cut 5 bases from V and 7 bases from J, with 15 bases between. As DNA, the CDR3 is TGTGCCAGCAGTACCGGGACCGGCAGGGAGCAGTACTTC. Its protein is CASSTGTGREQYF.

The table lists this clonotype with many counts. The V call is TRBV6-2 or TRBV6-3, the J call TRBJ1-5; no clear D gene. Germline V gene sequence: CDR1 MNHEY, CDR2 SVGEGT. The CDR3 loop spans 14 amino acids. Trimming left V 2 bases short and J 0 bases short, with 5 bases between. CDR3 amino acids: CASSYRYSNQPQHF. The DNA for the CDR3 is TGTGCCAGCAGTTACAGATATAGCAATCAGCCCCAGCATTTT.

The chain recombines TRBV10-1 with TRBJ2-2, with D hard to call. Trimming pared 2 bases from V and 4 bases from J, leaving 8 bases between. The CDR3 length is 14 residues. Germline-derived CDR1 and CDR2 are WNHNN and SYGVQD (reference sequence). CDR3 sequence reads: CASSEQPGTGELFF. The CDR3 DNA follows: TGCGCCAGCAGTGAGCAGCCGGGCACCGGGGAGCTGTTTTTT.

The chain is built from TRBV24-1 and TRBJ2-5; a possible D gene is TRBD1 (5 bases). V was trimmed by 9 bases and J by 1 base, leaving 11 bases between them. Germline V gene sequence: CDR1 KGHDR, CDR2 SFDVKD. This CDR3 is built from 13 residues. The chain's CDR3 is CATGAHFQETQYF. CDR3 DNA: TGTGCCACCGGGGCACATTTCCAAGAGACCCAGTACTTC.

Worth noting for this clonotype: The junction and the germline gene differ at one end; a read error may be behind it. This chain uses TRBV7-3 with TRBJ1-1, with no clear D. Germline CDR1 is SGHTA and CDR2 is FQGTGA. This CDR3 contains 13 residues. CDR3 in amino acids: CASSLLVSTEALF. DNA for the CDR3: TGTGCCAGCAGCTTATTGGTGAGCACTGAAGCCCTCTTT.

This clonotype was seen many times. The V call is TRBV27, the J call TRBJ2-7, with D tentatively TRBD2 (6 bases). Germline V gene lookup returns CDR1 MNHEY and CDR2 SMNVEV (reference sequence). Trimming shortened V by 8 bases and J by 3 bases, and 26 bases separated the two germline ends. The CDR3 is 17 residues long. This CDR3 reads CASRRDLTALADYEQYF. CDR3 in DNA: TGTGCCAGCCGGAGGGACCTTACAGCACTAGCAGACTACGAGCAGTACTTC.

The chain combines TRBV9 with TRBJ2-7, with 10 bases that match TRBD2. Trimming cost V 4 bases and J 6 bases; bases outside gene matches: 19. CDR3 length: 18 amino acids. Germline V lookup: CDR1 SGDLS, CDR2 YYNGEE. In DNA form, the CDR3 reads TGTGCCAGCAGCTCCGAACTGGGTAGCGGGGGGTGTCTCCGCGAGCAGTACTTC. Its translation is CASSSELGSGGCLREQYF.

This clonotype was observed many times. The chain uses TRBV6-4 and TRBJ2-3; no firm D call. The germline V gene has CDR1 MRHNA and CDR2 SNTAGT. The V and J ends lost 6 bases and 1 base respectively, with 11 bases between them. The length of the CDR3 is 14 residues. Here the CDR3 DNA reads TGTGCCAGCAGCGAGAGGTCAGGCACAGATACGCAGTATTTT. Its translation is CASSERSGTDTQYF.